Listed here are 17 T cell receptor beta chains from one sample, sequenced in a study of blood T cell repertoires in COVID-19. TCRdb keeps only in-frame clones here, not all; method: immunoSEQ multiplex PCR. The sample records approximately 220,000 clones, about nine tenths being singletons. Sequencing was performed on PBMCs or T cells enriched from blood (not recorded which). These receptor sequences come from a woman aged 25 to 39 with acute COVID-19.

This rearrangement joins TRBV10-2 to TRBJ2-1; D not resolved. Trimming removed 0 bases at V and 0 bases at J, with 18 bases between. The CDR3 consists of 19 residues. The germline V gene encodes CDR1 WSHSY and CDR2 SAAADI. For the CDR3, the DNA is TGCGCCAGCAGTGAGTCACGGTGGGCACAGCTAAGCTCCTACAATGAGCAGTTCTTC. This sequence encodes CASSESRWAQLSSYNEQFF.

This clone showed up just once. The V gene is TRBV29-1, the J gene TRBJ2-1; the match to TRBD1 covers 7 bases. Germline V gene sequence: CDR1 SQVTM, CDR2 ANQGSEA. V shed 6 bases and J 0 bases; nucleotides not matched to a gene: 2. The CDR3 loop spans 13 amino acids. CDR3 loop: CSVQGSSYNEQFF. The CDR3, as DNA: TGCAGCGTACAGGGGAGCTCCTACAATGAGCAGTTCTTC.

The chain combines TRBV30 with TRBJ2-7, with D perhaps matching TRBD1 (5 bases). The germline V gene encodes CDR1 GTSNPN and CDR2 SVGIG (reference sequence). V was shortened by 4 bases and J by 1 base, with 5 bases between the two germline ends. The CDR3 spans 11 residues. The CDR3 bases are TGTGCCTGGACAGGGTCCTACGAGCAGTACTTC. Translation: CAWTGSYEQYF.

At least ten counts were recorded for this clone. The V gene is TRBV5-5, the J gene TRBJ2-2; 9 bases line up with TRBD1. V lost 3 bases, J lost 4 bases, and 13 bases stayed unmatched. Germline V CDR1 and CDR2: SGHKS, YYEKEE (reference sequence). The CDR3 is 18 residues long. The CDR3 here is CASSYLRPGTGSTGELFF. Written as DNA, the CDR3 is TGTGCCAGCAGCTACCTTCGTCCCGGGACAGGGAGCACCGGGGAGCTGTTTTTT. The variable domain in full, completed from reference TRBV5-5 and TRBJ2-2, reads DAGVTQSPTHLIKTRGQQVTLRCSPISGHKSVSWYQQVLGQGPQFIFQYYEKEERGRGNFPDRFSARQFPNYSSELNVNALLLGDSALYLCASSYLRPGTGSTGELFFGEGSRLTVL.

The chain couples TRBV11-2 to TRBJ2-1; a possible D gene is TRBD2 (6 bases). Trimming cost V 0 bases and J 8 bases, with 17 bases left between them. The germline V gene has CDR1 SGHAT and CDR2 FQNNGV. The CDR3 runs to 16 residues. Here the CDR3 reads CASSLEPVLAFYEQFF. DNA of the CDR3: TGTGCCAGCAGCTTAGAACCCGTACTAGCTTTCTATGAGCAGTTCTTC.

The genes are TRBV27 and TRBJ2-7, with TRBD1 matching over 8 bases. This CDR3 spans 16 amino acids. With V trimmed by 6 bases and J by 0 bases, 10 bases remained unmatched. Germline CDR1 reads MNHEY; CDR2 reads SMNVEV (reference sequence). CDR3 in DNA: TGTGCCAGCAGCACTCTCGGACAGGGATACTCCTACGAGCAGTACTTC. It specifies CASSTLGQGYSYEQYF.

The V call is TRBV19, the J call TRBJ2-7, with D uncertain. CDR1 and CDR2 (germline): LNHDA, SQIVND (reference sequence). V was clipped by 5 bases and J by 5 bases, with 13 bases between them. The CDR3 loop spans 13 amino acids. This CDR3 reads CASSPSRNDEQYF. The DNA for the CDR3 is TGTGCCAGTAGTCCCTCGAGGAATGACGAGCAGTACTTC.

V usage is TRBV5-1 and J usage is TRBJ2-5, with D maybe TRBD1 (6 bases). This CDR3 comprises 13 residues. The V end was cut by 4 bases, the J end by 1 base, with 8 bases between. Germline-derived CDR1 and CDR2 are SGHRS and YFSETQ. The chain's CDR3 is CASSMDSQETQYF. CDR3 bases: TGCGCCAGCAGCATGGACAGCCAAGAGACCCAGTACTTC.

This chain joins TRBV2 and TRBJ1-4, with 8 bases that match TRBD1. The CDR3 sequence is 17 residues long. CDR1 and CDR2 (germline): SNHLY, FYNNEI. The V gene end was trimmed by 3 bases and the J gene end by 0 bases; junction bases not matched to a gene: 6. CDR3 nucleotides: TGTGCCAGCAGTGACGACAGGGGACTTGCAACTAATGAAAAACTGTTTTTT. This codes for CASSDDRGLATNEKLFF.

V and J are TRBV6-5 and TRBJ1-5; 10 bases align to TRBD1. J gave up 5 bases and V 6 bases, and 7 bases lay outside the gene matches. Germline V lookup: CDR1 MNHEY, CDR2 SVGAGI. The CDR3 runs to 15 residues. DNA of the CDR3: TGTGCCAGCAGCCCCGGGACAGGGGAACATCAGCCCCAGCATTTT. It translates to CASSPGTGEHQPQHF.

The chain employs TRBV13 and TRBJ2-1, with a tentative D call TRBD1 (6 bases). Germline CDR1 reads PRHDT; CDR2 reads FYEKMQ (reference sequence). V shed 2 bases and J shed 4 bases, with 12 bases lying between them. CDR3 length equals 15 residues. The CDR3 reads CASSLMGAPYNEQFF. CDR3 DNA sequence: TGTGCCAGCAGCTTAATGGGGGCGCCTTACAATGAGCAGTTCTTC.

V and J are TRBV6-2 or TRBV6-3 and TRBJ1-1; possibly TRBD1 for D (5 bases). V was clipped by 5 bases and J by 8 bases, with 9 bases between them. The germline V gene has CDR1 MNHEY and CDR2 SVGEGT. The CDR3 loop spans 11 amino acids. The chain's CDR3 is CASSRPGEAFF. Here the CDR3 DNA reads TGTGCCAGCAGTCGCCCAGGGGAAGCTTTCTTT.

The V gene is TRBV14, the J gene TRBJ2-2; D possibly corresponds to TRBD1 (6 bases). CDR1 and CDR2 from the germline V gene are SGHDN and FVKESK. There are 18 residues in the CDR3. Trimming removed 0 bases at V and 6 bases at J, with 20 bases between. CDR3 in amino acids: CASSQEGSRTDFAGELFF. In nucleotides, the CDR3 is TGTGCCAGCAGCCAAGAAGGAAGTAGGACAGACTTCGCCGGGGAGCTGTTTTTT.

The rearrangement links TRBV13 to TRBJ2-7, with 7 bases identical to TRBD1. Germline values: CDR1 PRHDT, CDR2 FYEKMQ (reference sequence). The trim removed 1 base at V and 2 bases at J, leaving 11 bases unmatched. The CDR3 has 17 residues. The CDR3 protein is CASSLETGFYRPYEQYF. For the CDR3, the DNA is TGTGCCAGCAGCTTAGAGACAGGGTTTTATCGGCCCTACGAGCAGTACTTC.

V gene TRBV3-1 (or the pseudogene TRBV3-2) combines with J gene TRBJ1-1; 7 bases agree with TRBD1. J gave up 3 bases and V 3 bases, and 4 bases lay outside the gene matches. The V gene's germline CDR1 is LGHDT and CDR2 YNNKEL (reference sequence). This CDR3 region has 14 residues. CDR3 loop: CASSQPDRDTEAFF. CDR3 DNA: TGTGCCAGCAGCCAGCCAGACAGGGACACTGAAGCTTTCTTT.

This clone has a single count. V and J are TRBV10-2 and TRBJ2-5; 7 bases are shared with TRBD2. The germline V gene encodes CDR1 WSHSY and CDR2 SAAADI. With V trimmed by 7 bases and J by 1 base, 3 bases remained unmatched. CDR3 length: 13 residues. CDR3 coding DNA: TGCGCCAGCATGGGAGGGGCCCAAGAGACCCAGTACTTC. This translates into CASMGGAQETQYF.

V and J are TRBV7-9 and TRBJ2-7; D ambiguous. Per germline, CDR1 SEHNR and CDR2 FQNEAQ (reference sequence). This CDR3 comprises 12 residues. Trimming left V 5 bases short and J 7 bases short, with 12 bases between. The CDR3 sequence: CASSQTSWEQYF. CDR3 DNA sequence: TGTGCCAGCAGCCAAACGAGTTGGGAGCAGTACTTC.